This section outlines one T cell receptor (beta chain) sequence together with its context. CDR3 length equals 20 residues. The data stem from a study of radiotherapy plus CTLA-4 blockade in lung cancer. Only in-frame clones appear in the TCRdb table, and some are missing; sequencing was by immunoSEQ multiplex PCR. The sample carries some 110,000 clones, about 85% recorded once. The material was peripheral blood, obtained from a patient treated with radiotherapy plus ipilimumab. The sequence derives from a human donor with non-small cell lung cancer that progressed on radiotherapy plus ipilimumab. Some clones in this sample may be carry-over from other donors' samples. V usage is TRBV21-1 and J usage is TRBJ1-4; the table's D call of TRBD1 was not tested on the DNA. TRBV21-1 is listed as a pseudogene. CDR3 loop: CASSNSHDRDDGGQTEKLFF. For the CDR3, the DNA is TGTGCCAGCAGCAACTCCCATGACAGGGACGATGGCGGTCAGACTGAAAAACTGTTTTTT.